There are many counts of the clone carrying this TCR beta chain. What it binds is not known. Germline CDR1 is KGHSH and CDR2 is LQKENI. V shed 3 bases and J shed 4 bases, with 8 bases lying between them. This CDR3 is built from 13 residues. This entry is derived from a study of beta chain features in type 1 diabetes. Whole-study results and caveats: There was a moderate but significant shortening of TCRB CDR3s in all four CD4+ subsets of Type 1 diabetes patients.

The whole isolated RNA underwent reverse transcription, so sequencing captured expressed TCRB transcripts. Using immunoSEQ multiplex PCR, the repertoire was profiled, and TCRdb retains in-frame clones only, with some absent. Of roughly 180,000 clones listed, less than 10% are singletons. The clonotype was recovered from a young man with type 1 diabetes. The genes are TRBV18 and TRBJ2-3; tentative D call: TRBD2 (5 bases). Sequencing was performed on central memory CD4+ T cells from blood. The CDR3 loop is CASSPLAADTQYF. The CDR3, as DNA: TGTGCCAGCTCACCCCTAGCAGCAGATACGCAGTATTTT.